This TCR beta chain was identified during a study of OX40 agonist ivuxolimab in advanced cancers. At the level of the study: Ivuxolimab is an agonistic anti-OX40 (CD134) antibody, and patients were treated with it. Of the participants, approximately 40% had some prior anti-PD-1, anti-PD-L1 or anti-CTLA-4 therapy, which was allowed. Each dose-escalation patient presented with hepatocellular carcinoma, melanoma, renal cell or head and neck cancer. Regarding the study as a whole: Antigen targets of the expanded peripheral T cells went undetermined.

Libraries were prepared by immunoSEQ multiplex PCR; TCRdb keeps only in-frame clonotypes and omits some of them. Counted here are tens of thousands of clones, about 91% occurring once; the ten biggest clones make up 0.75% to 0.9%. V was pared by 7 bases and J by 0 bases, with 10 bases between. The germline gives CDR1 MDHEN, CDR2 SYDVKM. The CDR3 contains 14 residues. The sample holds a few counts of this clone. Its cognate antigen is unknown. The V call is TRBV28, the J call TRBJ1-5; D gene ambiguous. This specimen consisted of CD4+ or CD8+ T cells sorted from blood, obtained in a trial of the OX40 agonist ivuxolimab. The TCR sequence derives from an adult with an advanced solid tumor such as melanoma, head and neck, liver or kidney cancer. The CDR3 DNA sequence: TGTGCCAGCAATAAATGGGGTAGCAATCAGCCCCAGCATTTT. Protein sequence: CASNKWGSNQPQHF.